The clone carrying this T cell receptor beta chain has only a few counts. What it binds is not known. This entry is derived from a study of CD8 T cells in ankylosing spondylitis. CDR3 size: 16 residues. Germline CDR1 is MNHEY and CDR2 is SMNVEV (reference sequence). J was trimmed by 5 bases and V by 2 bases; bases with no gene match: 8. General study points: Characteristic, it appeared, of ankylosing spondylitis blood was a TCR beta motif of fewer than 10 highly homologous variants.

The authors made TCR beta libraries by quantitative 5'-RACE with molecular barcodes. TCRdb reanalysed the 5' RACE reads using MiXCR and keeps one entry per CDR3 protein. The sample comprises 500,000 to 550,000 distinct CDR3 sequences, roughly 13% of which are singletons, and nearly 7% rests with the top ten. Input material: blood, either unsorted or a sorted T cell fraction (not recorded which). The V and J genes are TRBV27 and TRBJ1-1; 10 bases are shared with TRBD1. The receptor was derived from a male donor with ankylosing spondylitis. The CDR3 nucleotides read TGTGCCAGCAGTTTAGCGACAGGGGGCGCGGTTACTGAAGCTTTCTTT. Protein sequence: CASSLATGGAVTEAFF.